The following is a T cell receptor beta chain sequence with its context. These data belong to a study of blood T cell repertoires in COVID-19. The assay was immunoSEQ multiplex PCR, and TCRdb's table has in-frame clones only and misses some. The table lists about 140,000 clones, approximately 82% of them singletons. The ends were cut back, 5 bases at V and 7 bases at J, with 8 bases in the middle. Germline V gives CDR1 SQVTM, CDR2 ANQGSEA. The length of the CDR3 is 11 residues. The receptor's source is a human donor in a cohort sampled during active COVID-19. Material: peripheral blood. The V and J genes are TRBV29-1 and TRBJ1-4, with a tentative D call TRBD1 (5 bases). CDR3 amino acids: CSVSGGEKLFF. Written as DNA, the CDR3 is TGCAGCGTTAGCGGGGGTGAAAAACTGTTTTTT.